The sequence of this T cell receptor (beta chain) was determined in a study of blood T cell repertoires in COVID-19. The overall study: PBMCs, B-cell-depleted T cells, or T cells were the source of the cDNA or gDNA that made up the material.

Per the original data handling: From reference gene primer amplification, estimates of nucleated cell counts were derived. Sequencing used immunoSEQ multiplex PCR; TCRdb keeps in-frame clones, though not all of them. That table furnishes V, J and clone size, whereas the DNA furnished D and trimming. Found here are a few hundred thousand clones, under 90% of them singletons; the top ten hold roughly 3%. The CDR3 is 15 residues long. The germline CDR1 and CDR2 sequences are SGHVS and FQNEAQ. Trimming shortened V by 1 base and J by 4 bases, and 13 bases separated the two germline ends. Material for sequencing was peripheral blood. The clonotype originates from a woman aged 18-29 years with acute or convalescent COVID-19. This sequence joins TRBV7-8 and TRBJ1-2; D might be TRBD1 (6 bases). The CDR3 DNA follows: TGTGCCAGCAGCTTAGTGTCAGGGGCAAGCTATGGCTACACCTTC. Protein: CASSLVSGASYGYTF.